This TCR beta chain came from a study of siplizumab effects on memory and regulatory T cells. Study-level points and caveats: Tregs that proliferated in siplizumab cultures did not have their suppressive function confirmed. Siplizumab led to significantly less abundant alloreactive sequences that could be traced back to unstimulated CD4+ memory cells. Naive or memory phenotype assignment was not possible for roughly 75-96% of proliferating CD4+ or CD8+ clones.

Points on this clone: What it binds is not known.

The data were produced by immunoSEQ multiplex PCR, yet TCRdb's version contains in-frame clones alone and is incomplete. The sample holds about 120,000 clones, roughly 94% seen once. This CDR3 has 11 amino acids. CDR1 is DFQATT and CDR2 is SNEGSKA in the germline V gene (reference sequence). Trimming left V 5 bases short and J 5 bases short, with 6 bases between. Sequencing was performed on non-Treg CD4+ T cells sorted from blood. The sequence came from a human donor in good health. The J gene is TRBJ2-2, the V gene TRBV20-1; D ambiguous. CDR3 region: CSAESTGELFF. The DNA for the CDR3 is TGCAGTGCTGAGTCTACCGGGGAGCTGTTTTTT.